This entry lists 7 T cell receptor beta chains sequenced from one sample in a study of blood T cells in healthy people across ages. Primers used in a second PCR of about 7 to 12 cycles were a sample-barcoded 5' primer and a J-beta primer mix. A single record per CDR3 protein comes from TCRdb applying MiXCR to the 5' RACE reads. The sample shows hundreds of thousands of distinct CDR3 sequences, about 30% of them seen only once. The sequencing sample was made of blood. Every receptor here comes from a woman of 80 years or more in good health.

This chain connects TRBV7-2 to TRBJ2-3; 11 bases map to TRBD2. The CDR3 length is 20 residues. After removal of 0 bases from V and 0 bases from J, the junction contained 11 bases not matched to a gene. Germline-derived CDR1 and CDR2 are SGHTA and FQGNSA. The CDR3 protein is CASSLAEIWTSGSSTDTQYF. The CDR3, as DNA: TGTGCCAGCAGCTTAGCAGAAATCTGGACTAGCGGGTCTAGCACAGATACGCAGTATTTT.

Comment on this clonotype: It may be a read error: a sequence one base away is much more abundant. V is TRBV6-6 and J is TRBJ2-5, with TRBD2 matching 13 bases. Germline V gene data show CDR1 as MNHNY and CDR2 as SVGAGI (reference sequence). There are 16 residues in the CDR3. Losses at the gene ends were 6 bases for V and 11 bases for J; bases not matched to a gene: 15. DNA of the CDR3: TGTGCCAGCAGCCGACTAGCGGGGGGCTCCTACAATGAGCAGTACTTC. This sequence encodes CASSRLAGGSYNEQYF.

V and J are TRBV2 and TRBJ2-6; TRBD1 matches 12 bases. CDR1 SNHLY and CDR2 FYNNEI come from the germline V gene. CDR3 length equals 16 residues. V lost 7 bases to trimming and J lost 4 bases; unmatched junction nucleotides: 5. Here the CDR3 DNA reads TGTGCCAGCAAAGGGACAGGGGGCCCCGGGGCCAACGTCCTGACTTTC. Translation gives CASKGTGGPGANVLTF. Looking up the rest from reference TRBV2 and TRBJ2-6 gives the full variable domain: EPEVTQTPSHQVTQMGQEVILRCVPISNHLYFYWYRQILGQKVEFLVSFYNNEISEKSEIFDDQFSVERPDGSNFTLKIRSTKLEDSAMYFCASKGTGGPGANVLTFGAGSRLTVL.

This clonotype was observed at least ten times. V is TRBV7-2 and J is TRBJ2-7; D is unresolved. V lost 2 bases and J 0 bases, leaving 14 bases between the germline ends. This CDR3 has 16 residues. From germline, CDR1 is SGHTA and CDR2 FQGNSA. CDR3 DNA: TGTGCCAGCAGCTTAAGGCAGGACCGTTACTCCTACGAGCAGTACTTC. Translating gives CASSLRQDRYSYEQYF.

This clonotype was seen many times. The chain couples TRBV12-3 or TRBV12-4 to TRBJ2-1, with 9 bases that match TRBD2. There are 14 residues in the CDR3. J was trimmed by 12 bases and V by 10 bases; bases with no gene match: 16. The CDR3 DNA sequence: TGTGCCACCGCCCGGGGCGGGGGGGAATTTTGGCAGTTCTTC. Protein product: CATARGGGEFWQFF.

This clonotype was seen a few times. This sequence may be a read error, since a much larger clone differs from it by one base. The chain has TRBV12-3 or TRBV12-4 and TRBJ2-1, with 8 positions matching TRBD2. The CDR3 is 17 amino acids. J was trimmed by 3 bases and V by 6 bases; bases with no gene match: 13. The CDR3 reads CASSLSGGLAGYNEQFF. In nucleotides, the CDR3 is TGTGCCAGCAGCCTCTCGGGGGGGTTGGCTGGCTACAATGAGCAGTTCTTC.

This clonotype was found a few times. A much larger clone lies a single base off, so this may be a read error. The rearrangement links TRBV4-3 to TRBJ2-1; 8 bases match TRBD1. V lost 1 base to trimming and J lost 11 bases; unmatched junction nucleotides: 10. This CDR3 spans 15 amino acids. The germline gives CDR1 LGHNA, CDR2 YSLEER. As DNA, the CDR3 is TGCGCCAGCAGCCAAGGGGGAGGACAGGGCTATAAGCAGTTCTTC. This sequence encodes CASSQGGGQGYKQFF.